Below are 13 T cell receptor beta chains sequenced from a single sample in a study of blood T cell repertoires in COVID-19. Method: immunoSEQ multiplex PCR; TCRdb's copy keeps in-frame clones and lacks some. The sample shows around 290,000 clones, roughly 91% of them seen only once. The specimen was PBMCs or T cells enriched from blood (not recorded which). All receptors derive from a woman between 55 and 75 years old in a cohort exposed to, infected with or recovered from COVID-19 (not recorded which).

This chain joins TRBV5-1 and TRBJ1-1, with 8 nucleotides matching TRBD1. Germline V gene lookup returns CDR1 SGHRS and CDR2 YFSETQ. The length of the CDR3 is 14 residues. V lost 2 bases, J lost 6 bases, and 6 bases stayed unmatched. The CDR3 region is CASSFGRGLSEAFF. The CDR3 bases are TGCGCCAGCAGCTTCGGCAGGGGGCTTTCTGAAGCTTTCTTT.

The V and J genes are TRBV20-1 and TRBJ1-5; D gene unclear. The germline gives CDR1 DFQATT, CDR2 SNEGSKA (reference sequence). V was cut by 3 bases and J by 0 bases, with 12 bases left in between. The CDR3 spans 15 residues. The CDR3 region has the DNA TGCAGTGCTAGTCCCCAGGACTATAGCAATCAGCCCCAGCATTTT. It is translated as CSASPQDYSNQPQHF.

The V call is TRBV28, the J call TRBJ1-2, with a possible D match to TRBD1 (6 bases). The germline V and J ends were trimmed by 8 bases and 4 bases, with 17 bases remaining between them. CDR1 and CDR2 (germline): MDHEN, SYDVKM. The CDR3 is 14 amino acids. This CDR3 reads CASGLQGTGYGYTF. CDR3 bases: TGTGCCAGCGGATTACAGGGAACGGGCTATGGCTACACCTTC.

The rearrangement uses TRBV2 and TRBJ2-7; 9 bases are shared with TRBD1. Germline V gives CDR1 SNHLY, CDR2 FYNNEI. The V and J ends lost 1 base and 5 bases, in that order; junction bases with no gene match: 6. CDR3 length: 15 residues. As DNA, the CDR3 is TGTGCCAGCAGTGAAGACCACAGGGGGCTCCACGAGCAGTACTTC. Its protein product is CASSEDHRGLHEQYF.

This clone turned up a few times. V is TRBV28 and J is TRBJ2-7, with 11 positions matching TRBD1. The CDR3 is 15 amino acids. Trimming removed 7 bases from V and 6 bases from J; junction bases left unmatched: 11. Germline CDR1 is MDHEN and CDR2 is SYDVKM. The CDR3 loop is CASTKPGQGGPEQYF. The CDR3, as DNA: TGTGCCAGCACCAAACCGGGACAGGGGGGCCCCGAGCAGTACTTC. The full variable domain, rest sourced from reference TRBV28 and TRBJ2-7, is DVKVTQSSRYLVKRTGEKVFLECVQDMDHENMFWYRQDPGLGLRLIYFSYDVKMKEKGDIPEGYSVSREKKERFSLILESASTNQTSMYLCASTKPGQGGPEQYFGPGTRLTVT.

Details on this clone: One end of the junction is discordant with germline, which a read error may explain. DNA of the CDR3: TGTGCTAGCAGCTTAGCGCGGGAGACCTACGAGCAGTACTTC. The encoded protein is CASSLARETYEQYF. The chain has TRBV7-7 and TRBJ2-7, with 7 bases aligning to TRBD2. The germline CDR1 and CDR2 sequences are SSHAT and FNYEAQ (reference sequence). The CDR3 has 14 residues.

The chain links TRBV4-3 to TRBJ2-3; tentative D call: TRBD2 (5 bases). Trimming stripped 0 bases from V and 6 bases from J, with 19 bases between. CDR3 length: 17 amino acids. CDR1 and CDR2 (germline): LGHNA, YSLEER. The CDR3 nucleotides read TGCGCCAGCAGCCAAGATTTCAGCGGTATAGTGAGGGATACGCAGTATTTT. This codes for CASSQDFSGIVRDTQYF.

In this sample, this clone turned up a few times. The CDR3: CAWSIAVSSYNEQFF. The CDR3 DNA is TGTGCCTGGAGTATTGCAGTCAGCTCCTACAATGAGCAGTTCTTC. The chain recombines TRBV30 with TRBJ2-1; D gene uncertain. From germline, CDR1 is GTSNPN and CDR2 SVGIG (reference sequence). Trimming pared 2 bases from V and 0 bases from J, leaving 11 bases between. This CDR3 is 15 amino acids long. Together with reference TRBV30 and TRBJ2-1, the CDR3 gives the full variable domain: SQTIHQWPATLVQPVGSPLSLECTVEGTSNPNLYWYRQAAGRGLQLLFYSVGIGQISSEVPQNLSASRPQDRQFILSSKKLLLSDSGFYLCAWSIAVSSYNEQFFGPGTRLTVL.

The CDR3 loop reads CASSLAQTGGKGYTF. DNA of the CDR3: TGTGCCAGCAGCTTAGCCCAAACAGGGGGAAAGGGCTACACCTTC. V is TRBV11-2 and J is TRBJ1-2; the match to TRBD1 covers 8 bases. Trimming took 1 base from V and 8 from J; bases not matched to a gene: 9. Germline CDR1 is SGHAT and CDR2 is FQNNGV. The CDR3 totals 15 residues.

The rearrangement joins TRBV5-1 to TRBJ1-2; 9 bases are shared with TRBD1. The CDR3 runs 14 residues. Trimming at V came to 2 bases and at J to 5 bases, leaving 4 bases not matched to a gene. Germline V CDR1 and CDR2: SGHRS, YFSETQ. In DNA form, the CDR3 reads TGCGCCAGCAGCTTTGGACAGGGGTCATATGGCTACACCTTC. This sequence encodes CASSFGQGSYGYTF.

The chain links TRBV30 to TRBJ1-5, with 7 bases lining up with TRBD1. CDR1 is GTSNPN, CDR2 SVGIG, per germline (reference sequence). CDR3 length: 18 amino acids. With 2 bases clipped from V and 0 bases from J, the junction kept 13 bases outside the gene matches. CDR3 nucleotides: TGTGCCTGGAGTCGGGACAGAACGAAATTTTATAGCAATCAGCCCCAGCATTTT. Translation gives CAWSRDRTKFYSNQPQHF.

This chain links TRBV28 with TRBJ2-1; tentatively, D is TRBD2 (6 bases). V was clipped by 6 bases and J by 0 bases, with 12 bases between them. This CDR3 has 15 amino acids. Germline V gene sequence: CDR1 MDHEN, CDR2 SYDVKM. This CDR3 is CASSDTSLSYNEQFF. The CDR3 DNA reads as TGTGCCAGCAGCGACACTAGCCTCTCCTACAATGAGCAGTTCTTC.

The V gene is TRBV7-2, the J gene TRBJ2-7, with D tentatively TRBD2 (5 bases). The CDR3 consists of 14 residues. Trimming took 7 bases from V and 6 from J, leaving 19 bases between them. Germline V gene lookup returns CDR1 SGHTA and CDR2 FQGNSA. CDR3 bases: TGTGCCAGCATGGGGAGCCGGGCTGGAACCGAGCAGTACTTC. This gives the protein CASMGSRAGTEQYF.